This T cell receptor (beta chain) derives from a study of T cell repertoires in cytomegalovirus infection (dated by TCRdb to about 2019). General notes on the study: Donor HLA type was relevant to the analysis, as public TCR beta signatures indicated carriage of CMV infection together with the matching HLA type. The full study reports these points: The ex vivo response was dominated by HLA-C-restricted CMV-specific TCR beta clonotypes, and the single most frequent clonotype in two of eight donors was supplied by these HLA-C-restricted clonotypes. In both this cohort and an independent 352-donor cohort, the cumulative frequency of public TCR beta family members distinguished carriers of CMV infection plus the relevant HLA type.

Reads for this sample came from an Illumina HiSeq 1500. TCRdb ran its own pipeline on the public reads, namely fastp trimming at Q25 and MiXCR clone calling, and kept in-frame beta chains. A single entry per CDR3 protein holds the most common genes and DNA from its merged rows. For this sample there are a few hundred thousand distinct CDR3 sequences; 15% to 20% appear just once. Around half of the sample comes from the top ten. Remarks on this clonotype: There is no known antigen for this receptor. Base qualities were left out, and no much larger clone turns up one base away.

From its cysteine to its phenylalanine, the CDR3 spans 14 amino acids. Of all the DNA, just the CDR3 is kept, 42 bases in frame from base 1. The germline ends are 20 bases apart after V is trimmed by 11 bases and J by 6 bases. The germline V gene supplies CDR1 MDHEN and CDR2 SYDVKM. The clonotype originates from a human donor in good health (CMV status not recorded). Some clones in this sample may be carry-over from other donors' samples. The V and J genes are TRBV28 and TRBJ2-1; no D gene call is confident. Source material: CD8+ T cells from PBMCs. For the CDR3, the sequence is CALSSGAVGNEQFF. DNA sequence: TGTGCCCTCTCATCCGGCGCCGTCGGCAATGAGCAGTTCTTC.